The rows below give T cell receptor beta chains drawn from one sample of a study of shared clonotypes between healthy human individuals. Data came from immunoSEQ multiplex PCR; TCRdb stores just in-frame clones and leaves some out. This table has about 2,200,000 clones, under 95% appearing once. Material for sequencing was naive CD8+ T cells from PBMCs. The source of these receptors is a man aged 18 to 29 in good health. Some clones in this sample may be carry-over from other donors' samples. Each CDR3 is given with its conserved first and last residue. The order of the fields is clone size, J gene, V gene, D gene, CDR3 protein, CDR3 DNA. The D gene is left open where the match is weak. Some rows have no size entry. The others give once, few or many, or a class for an expanded clone.

NA,TRBJ1-3,TRBV28,NA,CASSLWRGDGNTIYF,TGTGCCAGCAGTTTATGGAGGGGTGACGGAAACACCATATATTTT
NA,TRBJ2-2,TRBV27,NA,CASSLISSYGSTGELFF,TGTGCCAGCAGCCTCATTAGCTCATACGGGTCGACCGGGGAGCTGTTTTTT
NA,TRBJ2-7,TRBV27,NA,CASSLRDTRYEQYF,TGTGCCAGCAGTTTAAGGGACACTAGGTACGAGCAGTACTTC
NA,TRBJ2-7,TRBV5-8,NA,CASSFAPASYEQYF,TGTGCCAGCAGCTTTGCCCCAGCTTCCTACGAGCAGTACTTC
once,TRBJ2-1,TRBV6-6,TRBD2,CASSYRGGGTYNEQFF,TGTGCCAGCAGTTACCGGGGCGGGGGTACGTACAATGAGCAGTTCTTC
NA,TRBJ2-5,TRBV2,TRBD2,CASRVIGTSGQETQYF,TGTGCCAGCAGGGTTATCGGGACTAGCGGCCAAGAGACCCAGTACTTC
NA,TRBJ2-7,TRBV27,NA,CASSLGPRGVEQYF,TGTGCCAGCAGTTTAGGGCCCCGGGGAGTCGAGCAGTACTTC
NA,TRBJ2-5,TRBV10-3,NA,CAISESSVSFPHF,TGTGCCATCAGTGAGTCGAGCGTATCTTTCCCCCACTTC
NA,TRBJ2-7,TRBV7-6,NA,CASSLTAWEQYF,TGTGCCAGCAGCTTAACCGCCTGGGAGCAGTACTTC
NA,TRBJ2-4,TRBV6-5,TRBD1,CASSSRQGENIQYF,TGTGCCAGCAGTTCGCGACAGGGCGAAAACATTCAGTACTTC
NA,TRBJ1-4,TRBV4-3,TRBD1,CASSQVLGGQNEKLFF,TGCGCCAGCAGCCAAGTCTTAGGGGGCCAGAATGAAAAACTGTTTTTT
NA,TRBJ2-5,TRBV7-9,NA,CASSSKSPLRQETQYF,TGTGCCAGCAGCTCAAAATCCCCGTTGCGCCAAGAGACCCAGTACTTC
NA,TRBJ2-7,TRBV15,TRBD1,CATNRRGDRPTYEQYF,TGTGCCACGAACCGCCGAGGGGACAGACCAACCTACGAGCAGTACTTC
NA,TRBJ2-5,TRBV28,TRBD1,CASPTDRVRETQYF,TGTGCCAGCCCTACAGACAGGGTCCGGGAGACCCAGTACTTC
NA,TRBJ2-1,TRBV12-5,TRBD2,CASGLGTSSSNEQFF,TGTGCTAGTGGTTTGGGGACTAGCTCATCCAATGAGCAGTTCTTC
once,TRBJ2-1,TRBV4-3,NA,CASSQDSSYNEQFF,TGCGCCAGCAGCCAAGACAGTTCCTACAATGAGCAGTTCTTC
NA,TRBJ2-3,TRBV7-9,NA,CASSVSTGGDTQYF,TGTGCCAGCAGCGTGTCAACCGGGGGAGATACGCAGTATTTT
once,TRBJ1-1,TRBV5-6,NA,CASSLNRATEAFF,TGTGCCAGCAGTCTTAACAGGGCCACTGAAGCTTTCTTT
NA,TRBJ2-5,TRBV6-1,TRBD1,CASSDETGKWGETQYF,TGTGCCAGCAGTGATGAGACAGGGAAGTGGGGGGAGACCCAGTACTTC
NA,TRBJ2-5,TRBV10-1,NA,CASTDREEKETQYF,TGCGCCAGTACCGACAGAGAGGAAAAAGAGACCCAGTACTTC
NA,TRBJ2-5,TRBV10-2,NA,CASSEPQPQETQYF,TGCGCCAGCAGTGAGCCCCAGCCTCAAGAGACCCAGTACTTC
NA,TRBJ2-5,TRBV9,NA,CASSGGGPRGTQYF,TGTGCCAGCAGCGGCGGTGGGCCTCGGGGGACCCAGTACTTC
NA,TRBJ2-3,TRBV27,NA,CASSPSDLFTQYF,TGTGCCAGCAGTCCCTCGGACCTCTTTACGCAGTATTTT
few,TRBJ1-1,TRBV7-9,NA,CASNLLRQEAFF,TGTGCCAGCAACCTCCTCAGACAGGAAGCTTTCTTT
NA,TRBJ1-2,TRBV7-8,NA,CASSYGPGLGHGYTF,TGTGCCAGCAGCTACGGACCGGGACTGGGACATGGCTACACCTTC
NA,TRBJ2-7,TRBV27,NA,CASSPPLGEQYF,TGTGCCAGCAGTCCCCCTCTGGGGGAGCAGTACTTC
NA,TRBJ2-5,TRBV27,NA,CASSLYRDPQETQYF,TGTGCCAGCAGTTTATACCGGGACCCCCAAGAGACCCAGTACTTC
NA,TRBJ2-3,TRBV2,NA,CASSEEGVGTESGTQYF,TGTGCCAGCAGTGAAGAAGGGGTAGGGACGGAGAGCGGTACGCAGTATTTT
NA,TRBJ2-1,TRBV19,NA,CASSMPSLNTNEQFF,TGTGCCAGTAGTATGCCCAGCCTAAACACCAATGAGCAGTTCTTC
NA,TRBJ1-1,TRBV4-1,NA,CASSQSVGPNTEAFF,TGCGCCAGCAGCCAATCCGTGGGGCCCAACACTGAAGCTTTCTTT
NA,TRBJ1-3,TRBV29-1,TRBD1,CSVETGNGNTIYF,TGCAGCGTTGAGACAGGGAATGGAAACACCATATATTTT
NA,TRBJ2-5,TRBV7-8,NA,CASSLMGRGYPETQYF,TGTGCCAGCAGCTTAATGGGTCGCGGTTATCCAGAGACCCAGTACTTC
NA,TRBJ2-5,TRBV11-2,TRBD2,CASSLDSSGRPSQETQYF,TGTGCCAGCAGCTTAGATTCTAGCGGGAGGCCCTCCCAAGAGACCCAGTACTTC
NA,TRBJ2-1,TRBV9,NA,CASSVGAGTYNEQFF,TGTGCCAGCAGCGTAGGGGCAGGGACCTACAATGAGCAGTTCTTC
NA,TRBJ2-5,TRBV13,NA,CASSPEWINTGTSLGTQYF,TGTGCCAGCAGCCCCGAATGGATTAATACCGGGACTTCTTTAGGGACCCAGTACTTC
NA,TRBJ2-1,TRBV27,TRBD1,CASSSRDRASFNEQFF,TGTGCCAGCAGTTCCCGGGACAGGGCAAGCTTCAATGAGCAGTTCTTC
NA,TRBJ2-7,TRBV27,NA,CASSRQSYLYEQYF,TGTGCCAGCAGTCGGCAGAGCTATCTTTACGAGCAGTACTTC
NA,TRBJ1-1,TRBV5-4,TRBD1,CASSALTKTGGPEDTEAFF,TGTGCCAGCAGCGCGTTAACGAAAACAGGGGGCCCGGAGGACACTGAAGCTTTCTTT
NA,TRBJ1-1,TRBV12-5,TRBD1,CASGLTGDTEAFF,TGTGCTAGTGGTCTTACAGGGGACACTGAAGCTTTCTTT
NA,TRBJ2-3,TRBV4-2,TRBD1,CASSQGGQGAEDTQYF,TGTGCCAGCAGCCAAGGGGGACAGGGGGCGGAAGATACGCAGTATTTT
NA,TRBJ2-5,TRBV6-6,NA,CASSYSWQGNQETQYF,TGTGCCAGCAGTTACTCGTGGCAGGGCAACCAAGAGACCCAGTACTTC